These 30 T cell receptor beta chains originate from one sample sequenced in a study of T cells after yellow fever vaccination. Using its own MiXCR run on the 5' RACE reads, TCRdb lists one record per CDR3 protein. The table has 75,000 to 100,000 distinct CDR3 sequences, almost 9% seen once; the top ten hold over 15%. This sample comprised CD8+ T cells not binding an NS4B(214-222) dextramer, sorted from PBMCs, obtained approximately 15 days after the first yellow fever vaccination. These receptors were obtained from a man younger than 35 who received the YFV17D yellow fever vaccine.

The J gene is TRBJ2-1, the V gene TRBV5-1, with 11 bases fitting TRBD2. The V gene end was trimmed by 1 base and the J gene end by 8 bases; junction bases not matched to a gene: 8. From germline, CDR1 is SGHRS and CDR2 YFSETQ. The CDR3 length is 16 residues. The CDR3 region has the DNA TGCGCCAGCAGCTTGTACACTAGCGGGGGCTTCGATGAGCAGTTCTTC. It codes for CASSLYTSGGFDEQFF.

This clonotype was observed a few times. The chain uses TRBV2 and TRBJ2-7; unclear D gene. Germline V gives CDR1 SNHLY, CDR2 FYNNEI. Trimming removed 2 bases from V and 0 bases from J, with 8 bases in between. This CDR3 is 14 amino acids long. CDR3 residues: CASSENWDSYEQYV. In DNA, the CDR3 is TGTGCCAGCAGTGAAAACTGGGACTCCTACGAGCAGTACGTC.

This clonotype was counted between two and nine times. The chain joins TRBV5-1 to TRBJ2-2, with D possibly TRBD2 on 7 matching bases. Trimming stripped 1 base from V and 4 bases from J, with 17 bases between. Germline V gene data show CDR1 as SGHRS and CDR2 as YFSETQ. The CDR3 has 17 amino acids. CDR3 DNA: TGCGCCAGCAGCTTGAATGCTCCAGGGGAGGGCACCGGGGAGCTGTTTTTT. It codes for CASSLNAPGEGTGELFF.

The chain links TRBV5-5 to TRBJ1-1, with D hard to call. Germline V lookup: CDR1 SGHKS, CDR2 YYEKEE (reference sequence). V was cut by 3 bases and J by 0 bases, with 9 bases left in between. CDR3 size: 14 residues. DNA for the CDR3: TGTGCCAGCAGCTGGAACATAATGAACACTGAAGCTTTCTTT. This sequence encodes CASSWNIMNTEAFF.

The chain combines TRBV5-5 with TRBJ2-6; 8 bases are a match to TRBD1. J gave up 0 bases and V 0 bases, and 2 bases lay outside the gene matches. Germline V gene lookup returns CDR1 SGHKS and CDR2 YYEKEE (reference sequence). The CDR3 consists of 17 residues. CDR3 protein: CASSLAGQGSGANVLTF. The CDR3 DNA sequence: TGTGCCAGCAGCTTGGCTGGACAGGGCTCTGGGGCCAACGTCCTGACTTTC.

This clonotype was seen more than once but under ten times. The rearrangement uses TRBV2 and TRBJ2-1; a possible D gene is TRBD1 (6 bases). The CDR3 is 13 amino acids. Germline lookup yields CDR1 SNHLY and CDR2 FYNNEI. V lost 6 bases to trimming and J lost 6 bases, with 12 bases between them. This CDR3 is CASSDEGVNEQFF. The CDR3 DNA sequence: TGTGCCAGCAGCGACGAGGGGGTCAATGAGCAGTTCTTC.

The V call is TRBV9, the J call TRBJ2-5; D is perhaps TRBD1 (5 bases). This CDR3 contains 14 residues. Germline CDR1 and CDR2: SGDLS and YYNGEE. Trimming left V 0 bases short and J 4 bases short, with 10 bases between. CDR3: CASSVDSRGETQYF. The DNA for the CDR3 is TGTGCCAGCAGCGTAGATAGTAGGGGAGAGACCCAGTACTTC.

In its sample, this clonotype was seen a few times. The rearrangement links TRBV7-2 to TRBJ2-7, with no clear D. Trimming removed 4 bases at V and 0 bases at J, with 10 bases between. CDR1 is SGHTA and CDR2 is FQGNSA in the germline V gene. This CDR3 is 14 amino acids long. The CDR3 region is CASSWYRGSYEQYF. CDR3 in DNA: TGTGCCAGCAGCTGGTACAGAGGCTCCTACGAGCAGTACTTC.

This clonotype has a handful of counts. V usage is TRBV27 and J usage is TRBJ1-2, with D perhaps TRBD1 (6 bases). There are 15 residues in the CDR3. V lost 3 bases and J lost 5, with 16 bases in between. Germline lookup yields CDR1 MNHEY and CDR2 SMNVEV (reference sequence). The chain's CDR3 is CASSLEGGGWYGYTF. The CDR3 DNA sequence: TGTGCCAGCAGTTTGGAGGGGGGCGGGTGGTATGGCTACACCTTC.

At least ten counts were recorded for this clonotype. The CDR3 sequence: CASSYSWELTGELFF. CDR3 in DNA: TGTGCCAGCAGTTACTCTTGGGAACTCACCGGGGAGCTGTTTTTT. V and J are TRBV6-5 and TRBJ2-2, with D uncertain. The CDR3 sequence is 15 residues long. V shed 0 bases and J shed 4 bases, with 9 bases lying between them. CDR1 and CDR2 from the germline V gene are MNHEY and SVGAGI.

This clonotype appeared many times. V gene TRBV6-5 combines with J gene TRBJ1-3; TRBD1 might be the D (5 bases). The CDR3 has 17 residues. Germline loops: CDR1 MNHEY, CDR2 SVGAGI. The V end lost 1 base, the J end lost 0 bases, and 13 bases lay between the germline ends. Written as DNA, the CDR3 is TGTGCCAGCAGTTACTTGCGGGGACGAAGCTCTGGAAACACCATATATTTT. Encoded protein: CASSYLRGRSSGNTIYF.

The gene calls are TRBV2 and TRBJ2-5; the match to TRBD1 covers 9 bases. Germline CDR1 and CDR2: SNHLY and FYNNEI. After removal of 5 bases from V and 5 bases from J, the junction contained 18 bases not matched to a gene. This CDR3 is 18 amino acids long. CDR3 nucleotides: TGTGCCAGCAGTCGATCTTACAAAACGGGACAGGGCTGGGAGACCCAGTACTTC. It specifies CASSRSYKTGQGWETQYF.

This clonotype was counted between two and nine times. The gene calls are TRBV7-9 and TRBJ1-2; D is unclear. The V end was cut by 10 bases, the J end by 2 bases, with 14 bases between. The V gene's germline CDR1 is SEHNR and CDR2 FQNEAQ (reference sequence). The length of the CDR3 is 13 residues. CDR3 coding DNA: TGTGCCACCTCTAAGAGCCTCAACTATGGCTACACCTTC. It codes for CATSKSLNYGYTF.

The chain employs TRBV6-1 and TRBJ1-5; a weak D match, TRBD1 (5 bases). Deletions cut 4 bases from V and 1 base from J, with 11 bases between. The germline V gene has CDR1 MNHNS and CDR2 SASEGT. This CDR3 comprises 15 residues. DNA of the CDR3: TGTGCCAGCAGTGTCCGGGGCATCAGCAATCAGCCCCAGCATTTT. Translation gives CASSVRGISNQPQHF.

In its sample, this clonotype was seen a few times. This chain uses TRBV4-1 with TRBJ2-7; 10 nucleotides agree with TRBD1. CDR1 and CDR2 (germline): MGHRA, YSYEKL. V gave up 4 bases and J gave up 6 bases; unmatched junction bases: 3. This CDR3 contains 13 residues. The CDR3 here is CASSRTGGSEQYV. The CDR3, as DNA: TGCGCCAGCAGCCGGACAGGGGGGAGCGAGCAGTACGTC.

The rearrangement joins TRBV30 to TRBJ1-5, with unresolved D. CDR3 length: 15 amino acids. CDR1 is GTSNPN, CDR2 SVGIG, per germline (reference sequence). V shed 4 bases and J shed 0 bases, with 13 bases lying between them. The CDR3 reads CAWTSGGISNQPQHF. Here the CDR3 DNA reads TGTGCCTGGACCTCTGGAGGAATTAGCAATCAGCCCCAGCATTTT.

The chain links TRBV5-4 to TRBJ2-7, with TRBD1 matching over 7 bases. V shed 4 bases, J shed 0 bases, and the junction held 7 bases outside the gene matches. The CDR3 has 15 amino acids. The germline V gene encodes CDR1 SGHNT and CDR2 YYREEE (reference sequence). CDR3 sequence (DNA): TGTGCCAGCAGCCCCGAACAGGGGAGCTCCTACGAGCAGTACTTC. Protein: CASSPEQGSSYEQYF. The full variable domain, rest sourced from reference TRBV5-4 and TRBJ2-7, is ETGVTQSPTHLIKTRGQQVTLRCSSQSGHNTVSWYQQALGQGPQFIFQYYREEENGRGNFPPRFSGLQFPNYSSELNVNALELDDSALYLCASSPEQGSSYEQYFGPGTRLTVT.

This clonotype has just a few counts. The rearrangement links TRBV7-8 to TRBJ2-7; D uncertain. Deletions cut 0 bases from V and 2 bases from J, with 8 bases between. CDR1 SGHVS and CDR2 FQNEAQ come from the germline V gene. The CDR3 is made up of 14 amino acids. The CDR3 sequence is CASSLALTAYEQYV. The CDR3 DNA reads TGTGCCAGCAGCTTAGCGCTAACCGCCTACGAGCAGTACGTC.

This sequence joins TRBV6-2 or TRBV6-3 and TRBJ1-5; TRBD1 agrees at 8 bases. Germline-derived CDR1 and CDR2 are MNHEY and SVGEGT. V dropped 6 bases and J dropped 4; count of bases not matched to a gene: 8. The CDR3 has 15 residues. In DNA, the CDR3 is TGTGCCAGCAGAATGACAGGGGAGTGGAATCAGCCCCAGCATTTT. Its protein is CASRMTGEWNQPQHF.

The V and J genes are TRBV6-1 and TRBJ2-5; the match to TRBD1 covers 8 bases. The J segment lost 5 bases and the V segment lost 5 bases, leaving 10 bases of the junction unmatched. Germline V gene data show CDR1 as MNHNS and CDR2 as SASEGT. The CDR3 runs 15 residues. The CDR3 sequence: CASSLAGGRRETQYF. As DNA, the CDR3 is TGTGCCAGCAGTCTCGCAGGGGGCAGGAGGGAGACCCAGTACTTC.

The V and J genes are TRBV7-8 and TRBJ2-1, with 7 bases lining up with TRBD2. From germline, CDR1 is SGHVS and CDR2 FQNEAQ. The length of the CDR3 is 10 residues. Germline trimming cut 8 bases from V and 8 bases from J; bases unmatched to any gene: 0. The CDR3 bases are TGTGCCAGCGGGGGGGATGAGCAGTTCTTC. Its translation is CASGGDEQFF. The full variable domain, rest sourced from reference TRBV7-8 and TRBJ2-1, is GAGVSQSPRYKVAKRGQDVALRCDPISGHVSLFWYQQALGQGPEFLTYFQNEAQLDKSGLPSDRFFAERPEGSVSTLKIQRTQQEDSAVYLCASGGDEQFFGPGTRLTVL.

The table lists this clonotype with a few counts. The rearrangement joins TRBV29-1 to TRBJ2-2; no definite D call. Germline V gene lookup returns CDR1 SQVTM and CDR2 ANQGSEA. The CDR3 sequence is 13 residues long. V lost 2 bases and J lost 0, with 4 bases in between. The CDR3 protein is CSVEQPNTGELFF. The CDR3 bases are TGCAGCGTTGAACAGCCGAACACCGGGGAGCTGTTTTTT.

This rearrangement joins TRBV19 to TRBJ1-5, with D perhaps matching TRBD1 (6 bases). The germline gives CDR1 LNHDA, CDR2 SQIVND (reference sequence). The length of the CDR3 is 13 residues. The CDR3 nucleotides are TGTGCTACAAAAGAACAGGGAGGGCAGCCCCAGCATTTT. Its protein is CATKEQGGQPQHF. Filled out from reference TRBV19 and TRBJ1-5, the complete variable domain reads DGGITQSPKYLFRKEGQNVTLSCEQNLNHDAMYWYRQDPGQGLRLIYYSQIVNDFQKGDIAEGYSVSREKKESFPLTVTSAQKNPTAFYLCATKEQGGQPQHFGDGTRLSIL.

This clonotype appeared a few times. The genes are TRBV10-3 and TRBJ2-7; possibly TRBD1 for D (6 bases). Trimming shortened V by 0 bases and J by 1 base, and 10 bases separated the two germline ends. This CDR3 has 15 amino acids. The germline CDR1 and CDR2 sequences are ENHRY and SYGVKD. The CDR3: CAISESWTESYEQYF. DNA for the CDR3: TGTGCCATCAGTGAGTCCTGGACAGAGTCCTACGAGCAGTACTTC.

This clonotype was counted only a few times. This rearrangement joins TRBV27 to TRBJ1-6; 8 bases agree with TRBD1. The length of the CDR3 is 16 residues. Germline V gene sequence: CDR1 MNHEY, CDR2 SMNVEV (reference sequence). V was pared by 4 bases and J by 8 bases, with 10 bases of the junction left unmatched. The chain's CDR3 is CASSSYRDRLDSPLHF. The CDR3 region has the DNA TGTGCCAGCAGTTCGTACCGGGACAGGTTAGATTCACCCCTCCACTTT.

The rearrangement links TRBV6-2 or TRBV6-3 to TRBJ1-1; possible D gene TRBD1, 5 bases. The germline V and J ends were trimmed by 2 bases and 3 bases, with 16 bases remaining between them. CDR3 length equals 16 residues. Germline CDR1 is MNHEY and CDR2 is SVGEGT. CDR3 in DNA: TGTGCCAGCAGTTACCCGAGGTCGGGGGTGGACACTGAAGCTTTCTTT. Protein sequence: CASSYPRSGVDTEAFF.

The chain is built from TRBV27 and TRBJ2-7, with D hard to call. The CDR3 contains 13 residues. Germline V CDR1 and CDR2: MNHEY, SMNVEV (reference sequence). The germline V and J ends were trimmed by 2 bases and 4 bases, with 9 bases remaining between them. CDR3 loop: CASSLRFAYEQYF. CDR3 DNA sequence: TGTGCCAGCAGTTTAAGGTTTGCTTACGAGCAGTACTTC.

This clonotype was found a few times. V is TRBV11-3 and J is TRBJ2-3; unclear D gene. Germline V gene sequence: CDR1 SGHNT, CDR2 YENEEA. Trimming cost V 1 base and J 3 bases, with 8 bases left between them. The CDR3 runs to 14 residues. Written as DNA, the CDR3 is TGTGCCAGCAGCTTAGCTAAATCGACAGATACGCAGTATTTT. Translated: CASSLAKSTDTQYF.

This clonotype was detected a few times. This chain uses TRBV7-2 with TRBJ1-2, with D unresolved. Germline V gene lookup returns CDR1 SGHTA and CDR2 FQGNSA. The length of the CDR3 is 15 residues. Trimming left V 4 bases short and J 0 bases short, with 12 bases between. CDR3 coding DNA: TGTGCCAGCAGCTCGGAACCGGGTCCTAACTATGGCTACACCTTC. It is translated as CASSSEPGPNYGYTF.

This clonotype was observed a few times. The chain joins TRBV4-3 to TRBJ1-2, with D possibly being TRBD1 (6 bases). The V and J ends lost 1 base and 8 bases respectively, with 14 bases between them. CDR3 length: 14 residues. Germline-derived CDR1 and CDR2 are LGHNA and YSLEER. This chain's CDR3 is CASSQATGINGYTF. In DNA, the CDR3 is TGCGCCAGCAGCCAAGCTACAGGGATAAACGGCTACACCTTC.